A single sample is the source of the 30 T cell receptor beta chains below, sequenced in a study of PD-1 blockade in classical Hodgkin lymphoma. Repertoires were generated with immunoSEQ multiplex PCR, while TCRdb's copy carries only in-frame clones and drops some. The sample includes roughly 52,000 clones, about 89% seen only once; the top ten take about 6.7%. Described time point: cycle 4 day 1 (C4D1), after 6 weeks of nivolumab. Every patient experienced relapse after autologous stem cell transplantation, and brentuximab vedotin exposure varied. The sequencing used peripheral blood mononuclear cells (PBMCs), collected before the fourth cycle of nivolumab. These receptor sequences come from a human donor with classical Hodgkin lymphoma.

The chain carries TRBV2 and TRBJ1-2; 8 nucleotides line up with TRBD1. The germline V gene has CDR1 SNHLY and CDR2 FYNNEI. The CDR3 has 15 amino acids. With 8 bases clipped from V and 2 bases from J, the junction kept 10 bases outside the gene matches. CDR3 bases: TGTGCCAGCGAGTGGGGGACAGGAAAAAACTATGGCTACACCTTC. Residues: CASEWGTGKNYGYTF.

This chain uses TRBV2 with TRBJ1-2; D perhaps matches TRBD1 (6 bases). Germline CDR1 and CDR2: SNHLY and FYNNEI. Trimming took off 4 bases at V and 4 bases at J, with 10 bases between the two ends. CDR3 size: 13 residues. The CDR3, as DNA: TGTGCCAGCAGTGCCGAACAGGGCTATGGCTACACCTTC. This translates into CASSAEQGYGYTF.

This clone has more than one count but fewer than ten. The CDR3 sequence is CASSLNSGSDYNEQFF. The CDR3 DNA is TGCGCCAGCAGCCTCAACAGCGGGAGTGACTACAATGAGCAGTTCTTC. The chain joins TRBV4-1 to TRBJ2-1; 8 nucleotides agree with TRBD2. The length of the CDR3 is 16 residues. Trimming removed 4 bases from V and 3 bases from J; junction bases left unmatched: 8. Germline CDR1 reads MGHRA; CDR2 reads YSYEKL.

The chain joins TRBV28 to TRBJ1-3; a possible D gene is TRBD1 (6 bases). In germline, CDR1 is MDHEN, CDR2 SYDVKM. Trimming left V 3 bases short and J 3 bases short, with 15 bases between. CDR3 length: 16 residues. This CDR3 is CASSLLGGRYGNTIYF. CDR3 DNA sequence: TGTGCCAGCAGTTTGCTTGGGGGGCGATATGGAAACACCATATATTTT.

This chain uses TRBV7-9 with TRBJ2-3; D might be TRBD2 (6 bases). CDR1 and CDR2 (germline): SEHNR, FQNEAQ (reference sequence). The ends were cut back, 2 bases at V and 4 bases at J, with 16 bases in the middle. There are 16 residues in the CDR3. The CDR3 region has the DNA TGTGCCAGCAGCTTACACGGGACTCCCGGGCCAGATACGCAGTATTTT. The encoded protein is CASSLHGTPGPDTQYF.

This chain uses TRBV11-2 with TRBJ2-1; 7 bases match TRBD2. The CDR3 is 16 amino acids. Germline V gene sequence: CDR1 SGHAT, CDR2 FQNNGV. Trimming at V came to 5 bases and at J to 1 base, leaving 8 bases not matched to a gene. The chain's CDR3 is CASSNLAGVSYNEQFF. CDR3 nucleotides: TGTGCCAGCAGCAACCTTGCGGGGGTGTCCTACAATGAGCAGTTCTTC.

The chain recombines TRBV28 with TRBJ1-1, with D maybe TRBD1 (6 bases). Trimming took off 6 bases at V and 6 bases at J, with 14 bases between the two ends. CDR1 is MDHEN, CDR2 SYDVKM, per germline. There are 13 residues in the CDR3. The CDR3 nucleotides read TGTGCCAGCAGCCCGGACAGACTACCTGAAGCTTTCTTT. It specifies CASSPDRLPEAFF.

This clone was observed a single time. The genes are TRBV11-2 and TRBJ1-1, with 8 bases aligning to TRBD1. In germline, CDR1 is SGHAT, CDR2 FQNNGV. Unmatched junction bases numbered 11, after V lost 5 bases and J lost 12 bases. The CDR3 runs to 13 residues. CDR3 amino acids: CASSLGQGWYPFF. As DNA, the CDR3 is TGTGCCAGCAGCCTCGGACAGGGTTGGTATCCTTTCTTT.

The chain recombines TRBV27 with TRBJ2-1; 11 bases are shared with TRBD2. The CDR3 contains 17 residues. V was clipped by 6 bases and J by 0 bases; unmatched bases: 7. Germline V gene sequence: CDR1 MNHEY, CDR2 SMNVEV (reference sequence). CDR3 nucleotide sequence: TGTGCCAGCAGACTAGCGGGGGTCACGGGCTCCTACAATGAGCAGTTCTTC. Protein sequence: CASRLAGVTGSYNEQFF.

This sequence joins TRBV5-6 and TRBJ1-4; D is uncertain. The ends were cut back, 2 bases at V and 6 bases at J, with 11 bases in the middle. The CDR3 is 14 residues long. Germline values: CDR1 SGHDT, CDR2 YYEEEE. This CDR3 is CASSFGVGDEKLFF. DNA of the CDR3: TGTGCCAGCAGCTTCGGGGTCGGTGATGAAAAACTGTTTTTT.

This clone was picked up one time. The CDR3 spells CASTRGPLGTQYF. Here the CDR3 DNA reads TGTGCCAGCACAAGAGGCCCCCTAGGGACCCAGTACTTC. The chain combines TRBV7-9 with TRBJ2-5; D gene unclear. CDR3 length: 13 amino acids. V lost 7 bases, J lost 7 bases, and 16 bases lay in between. The germline V gene encodes CDR1 SEHNR and CDR2 FQNEAQ (reference sequence).

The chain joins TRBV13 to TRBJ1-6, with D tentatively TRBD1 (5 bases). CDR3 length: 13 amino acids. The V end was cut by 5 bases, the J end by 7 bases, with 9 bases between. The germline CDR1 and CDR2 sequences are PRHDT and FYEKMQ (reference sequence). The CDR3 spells CASSTYRNSPLHF. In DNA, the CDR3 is TGTGCCAGCAGCACCTACAGGAATTCACCCCTCCACTTT.

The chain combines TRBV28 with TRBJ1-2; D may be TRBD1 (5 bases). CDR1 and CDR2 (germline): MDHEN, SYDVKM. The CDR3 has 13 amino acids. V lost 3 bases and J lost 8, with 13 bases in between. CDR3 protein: CASSFSGLWGYTF. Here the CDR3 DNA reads TGTGCCAGCAGTTTTTCGGGGCTATGGGGCTACACCTTC.

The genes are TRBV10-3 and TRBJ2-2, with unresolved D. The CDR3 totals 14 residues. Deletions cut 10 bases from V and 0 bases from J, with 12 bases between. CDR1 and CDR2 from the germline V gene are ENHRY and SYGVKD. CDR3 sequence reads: CASWSGANTGELFF. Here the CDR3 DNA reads TGTGCCAGCTGGTCAGGAGCGAACACCGGGGAGCTGTTTTTT.

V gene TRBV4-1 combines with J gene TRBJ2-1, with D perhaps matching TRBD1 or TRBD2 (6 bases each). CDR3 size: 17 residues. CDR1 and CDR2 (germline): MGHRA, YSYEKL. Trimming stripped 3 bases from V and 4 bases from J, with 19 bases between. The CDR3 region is CASSHPPTSRGYNEQFF. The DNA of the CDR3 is TGCGCCAGCAGCCATCCCCCGACTAGTAGGGGGTACAATGAGCAGTTCTTC.

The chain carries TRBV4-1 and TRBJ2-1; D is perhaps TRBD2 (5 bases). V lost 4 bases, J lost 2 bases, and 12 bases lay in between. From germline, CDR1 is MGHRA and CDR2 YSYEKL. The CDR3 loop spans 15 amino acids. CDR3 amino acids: CASSRTRNTYNEQFF. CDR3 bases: TGCGCCAGCAGCCGGACTCGCAACACCTACAATGAGCAGTTCTTC.

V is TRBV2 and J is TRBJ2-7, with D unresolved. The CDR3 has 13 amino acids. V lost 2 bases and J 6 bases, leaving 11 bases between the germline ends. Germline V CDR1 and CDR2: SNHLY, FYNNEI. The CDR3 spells CASSELTTAEQYF. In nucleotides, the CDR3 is TGTGCCAGCAGTGAACTGACGACCGCCGAGCAGTACTTC.

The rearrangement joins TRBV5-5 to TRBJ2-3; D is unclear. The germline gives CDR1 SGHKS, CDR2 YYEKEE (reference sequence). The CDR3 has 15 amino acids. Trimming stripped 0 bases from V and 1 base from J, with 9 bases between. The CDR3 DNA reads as TGTGCCAGCAGCTTGGTAGGGTTTGGCACAGATACGCAGTATTTT. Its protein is CASSLVGFGTDTQYF. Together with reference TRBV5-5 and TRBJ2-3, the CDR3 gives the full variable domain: DAGVTQSPTHLIKTRGQQVTLRCSPISGHKSVSWYQQVLGQGPQFIFQYYEKEERGRGNFPDRFSARQFPNYSSELNVNALLLGDSALYLCASSLVGFGTDTQYFGPGTRLTVL.

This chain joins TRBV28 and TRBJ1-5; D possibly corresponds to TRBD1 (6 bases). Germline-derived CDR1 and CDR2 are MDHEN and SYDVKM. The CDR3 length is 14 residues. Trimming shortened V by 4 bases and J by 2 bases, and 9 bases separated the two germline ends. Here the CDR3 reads CASSSGVGNQPQHF. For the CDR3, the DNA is TGTGCCAGCAGTTCAGGGGTTGGCAATCAGCCCCAGCATTTT. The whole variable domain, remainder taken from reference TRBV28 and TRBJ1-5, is DVKVTQSSRYLVKRTGEKVFLECVQDMDHENMFWYRQDPGLGLRLIYFSYDVKMKEKGDIPEGYSVSREKKERFSLILESASTNQTSMYLCASSSGVGNQPQHFGDGTRLSIL.

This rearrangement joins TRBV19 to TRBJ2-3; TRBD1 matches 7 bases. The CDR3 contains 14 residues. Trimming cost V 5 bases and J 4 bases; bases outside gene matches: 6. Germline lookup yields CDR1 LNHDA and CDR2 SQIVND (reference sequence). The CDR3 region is CASSLTGAPDTQYF. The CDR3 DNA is TGTGCCAGTAGTCTTACAGGGGCCCCAGATACGCAGTATTTT.

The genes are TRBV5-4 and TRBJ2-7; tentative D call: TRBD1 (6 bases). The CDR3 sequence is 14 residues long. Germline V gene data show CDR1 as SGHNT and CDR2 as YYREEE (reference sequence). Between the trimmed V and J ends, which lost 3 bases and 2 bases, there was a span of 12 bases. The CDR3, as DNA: TGTGCCAGCAGCTACCAGGGGCTTACCTACGAGCAGTACTTC. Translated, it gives CASSYQGLTYEQYF.

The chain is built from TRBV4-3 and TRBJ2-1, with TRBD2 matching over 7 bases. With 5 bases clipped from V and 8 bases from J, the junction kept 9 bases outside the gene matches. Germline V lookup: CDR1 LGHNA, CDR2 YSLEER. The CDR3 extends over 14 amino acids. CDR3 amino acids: CASSNGLDLDEQFF. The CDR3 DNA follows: TGCGCCAGCAGCAATGGACTAGATTTGGATGAGCAGTTCTTC.

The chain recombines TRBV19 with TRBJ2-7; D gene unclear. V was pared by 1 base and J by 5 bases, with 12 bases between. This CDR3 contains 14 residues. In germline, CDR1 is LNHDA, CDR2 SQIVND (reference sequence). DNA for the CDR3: TGTGCCAGTAGTATAGGGGTAGTAGGGCACGAGCAGTACTTC. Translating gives CASSIGVVGHEQYF.

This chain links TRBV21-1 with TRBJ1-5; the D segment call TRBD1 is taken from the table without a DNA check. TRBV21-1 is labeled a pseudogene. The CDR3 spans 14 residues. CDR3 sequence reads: CATSRWDRNQPQHF. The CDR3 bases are TGTGCCACTTCGAGATGGGACAGAAATCAGCCCCAGCATTTT.

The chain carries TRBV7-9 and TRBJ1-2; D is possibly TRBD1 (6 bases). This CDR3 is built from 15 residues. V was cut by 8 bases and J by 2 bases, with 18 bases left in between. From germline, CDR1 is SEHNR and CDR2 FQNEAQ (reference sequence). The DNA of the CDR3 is TGTGCCAGCGCCCCAGCGCGAGGGGGGAACTATGGCTACACCTTC. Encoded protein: CASAPARGGNYGYTF.

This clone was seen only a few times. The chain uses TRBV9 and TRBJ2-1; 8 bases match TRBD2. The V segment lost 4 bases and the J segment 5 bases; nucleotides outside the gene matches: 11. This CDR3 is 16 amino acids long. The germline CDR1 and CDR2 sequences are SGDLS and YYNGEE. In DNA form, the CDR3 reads TGTGCCAGCAGCTCTCCGGGAGCGGGAGTAAACAATGAGCAGTTCTTC. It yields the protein CASSSPGAGVNNEQFF.

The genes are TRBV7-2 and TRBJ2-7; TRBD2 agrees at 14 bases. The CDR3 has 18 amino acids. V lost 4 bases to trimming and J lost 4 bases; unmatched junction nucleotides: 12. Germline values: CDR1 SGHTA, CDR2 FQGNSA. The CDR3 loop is CASSYPGTSGRVRYEQYF. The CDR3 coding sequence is TGTGCCAGCAGCTACCCCGGGACTAGCGGGAGAGTTAGGTACGAGCAGTACTTC.

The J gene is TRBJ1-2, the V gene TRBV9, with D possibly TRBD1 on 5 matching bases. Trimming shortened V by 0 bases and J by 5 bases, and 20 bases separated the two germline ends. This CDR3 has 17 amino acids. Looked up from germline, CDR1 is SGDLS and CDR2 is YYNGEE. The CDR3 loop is CASSVDPFSGIGYGYTF. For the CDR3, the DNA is TGTGCCAGCAGCGTAGACCCCTTCTCAGGGATAGGGTATGGCTACACCTTC.

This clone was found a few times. The CDR3 bases are TGTGCCAGCAGTTTGACTAGCGGGGGGGCTGATACCCAGTACTTC. This codes for CASSLTSGGADTQYF. The J gene is TRBJ2-5, the V gene TRBV27; 14 bases map to TRBD2. CDR1 MNHEY and CDR2 SMNVEV come from the germline V gene (reference sequence). The length of the CDR3 is 15 residues. After removal of 3 bases from V and 8 bases from J, the junction contained 5 bases not matched to a gene.

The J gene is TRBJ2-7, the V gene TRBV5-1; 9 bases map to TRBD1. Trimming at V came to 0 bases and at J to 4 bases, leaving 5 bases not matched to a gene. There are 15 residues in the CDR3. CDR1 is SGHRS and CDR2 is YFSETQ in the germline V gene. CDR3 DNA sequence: TGCGCCAGCAGCTTGGGGGACAGGGAGAGATACGAGCAGTACTTC. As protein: CASSLGDRERYEQYF.